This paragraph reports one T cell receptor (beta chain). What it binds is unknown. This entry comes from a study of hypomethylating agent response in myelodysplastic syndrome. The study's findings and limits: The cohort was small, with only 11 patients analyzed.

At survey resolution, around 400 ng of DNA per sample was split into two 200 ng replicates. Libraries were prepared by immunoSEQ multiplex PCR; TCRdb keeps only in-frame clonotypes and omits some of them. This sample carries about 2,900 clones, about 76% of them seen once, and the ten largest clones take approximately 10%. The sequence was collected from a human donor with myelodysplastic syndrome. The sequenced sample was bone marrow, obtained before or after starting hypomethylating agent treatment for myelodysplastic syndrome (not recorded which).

The DNA for the CDR3 is TGTGCCAGCTCTGCCGGGACAGGGGGTGAAAAACTGTTTTTT. It specifies CASSAGTGGEKLFF. The chain has TRBV18 and TRBJ1-4; 11 positions agree with TRBD1. The CDR3 is 14 amino acids. Germline V gene data show CDR1 as KGHSH and CDR2 as LQKENI. Trimming cost V 6 bases and J 7 bases; bases outside gene matches: 4. Complete variable domain (other parts from reference TRBV18 and TRBJ1-4): NAGVMQNPRHLVRRRGQEARLRCSPMKGHSHVYWYRQLPEEGLKFMVYLQKENIIDESGMPKERFSAEFPKEGPSILRIQQVVRGDSAAYFCASSAGTGGEKLFFGSGTQLSVL.